This record covers a single T cell receptor beta chain. The PCR contained 60 Vbeta and 13 Jbeta primers. This table comes from immunoSEQ multiplex PCR, and its TCRdb copy is limited to in-frame clones, with some not included. The repertoire has around 120,000 clones, roughly 80% of them found once; the top ten carry more than 8%. The CDR3 is 14 amino acids. Germline CDR1 and CDR2: SQVTM and ANQGSEA. This sample is drawn from a study of cytomegalovirus exposure and HLA in healthy donors. The chain links TRBV29-1 to TRBJ2-5; 7 bases map to TRBD1. The assigned J gene may be wrong: the sequence end matches TRBJ2-7 better. Sequenced sample: PBMCs. The source is a female donor in good health and CMV-seropositive. In DNA, the CDR3 is TGCAGCGTATACTTGGGACAGAGCTCCTACGAGCAGTACTTC. Its protein is CSVYLGQSSYEQYF.